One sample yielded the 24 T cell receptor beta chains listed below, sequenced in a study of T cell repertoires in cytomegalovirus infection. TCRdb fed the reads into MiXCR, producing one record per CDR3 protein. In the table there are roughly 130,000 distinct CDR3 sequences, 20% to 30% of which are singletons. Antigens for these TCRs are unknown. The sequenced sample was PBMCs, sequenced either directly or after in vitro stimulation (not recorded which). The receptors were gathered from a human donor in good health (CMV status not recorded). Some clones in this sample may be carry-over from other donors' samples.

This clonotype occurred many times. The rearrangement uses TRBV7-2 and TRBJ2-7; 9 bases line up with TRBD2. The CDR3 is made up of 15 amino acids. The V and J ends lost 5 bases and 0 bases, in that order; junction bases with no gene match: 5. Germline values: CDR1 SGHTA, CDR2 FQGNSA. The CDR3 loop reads CASSLSGRSSYEQYV. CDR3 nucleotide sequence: TGTGCCAGCAGCCTTAGCGGGAGAAGCTCCTACGAGCAGTACGTC.

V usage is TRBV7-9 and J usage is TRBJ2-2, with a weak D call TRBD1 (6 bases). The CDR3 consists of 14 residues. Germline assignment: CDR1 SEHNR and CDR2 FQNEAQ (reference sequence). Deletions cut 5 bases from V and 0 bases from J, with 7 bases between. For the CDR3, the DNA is TGTGCCAGCAGCCGGGACACGAACACCGGGGAGCTGTTTTTT. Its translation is CASSRDTNTGELFF.

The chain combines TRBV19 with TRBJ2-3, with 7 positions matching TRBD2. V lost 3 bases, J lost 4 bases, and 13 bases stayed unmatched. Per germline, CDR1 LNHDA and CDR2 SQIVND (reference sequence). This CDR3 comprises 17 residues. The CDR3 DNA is TGTGCCAGTAGTATTTACGGTACTAGCGTAATTGCAGATACGCAGTATTTT. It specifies CASSIYGTSVIADTQYF. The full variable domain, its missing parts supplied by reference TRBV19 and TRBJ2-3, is DGGITQSPKYLFRKEGQNVTLSCEQNLNHDAMYWYRQDPGQGLRLIYYSQIVNDFQKGDIAEGYSVSREKKESFPLTVTSAQKNPTAFYLCASSIYGTSVIADTQYFGPGTRLTVL.

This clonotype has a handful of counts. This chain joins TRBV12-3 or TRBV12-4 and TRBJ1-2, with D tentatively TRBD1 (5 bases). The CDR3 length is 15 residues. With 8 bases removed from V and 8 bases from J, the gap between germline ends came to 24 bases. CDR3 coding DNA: TGTGCCAGCGATTCTCCAGGGCAGCGAGGAGGAGGCTACACCTTC. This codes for CASDSPGQRGGGYTF.

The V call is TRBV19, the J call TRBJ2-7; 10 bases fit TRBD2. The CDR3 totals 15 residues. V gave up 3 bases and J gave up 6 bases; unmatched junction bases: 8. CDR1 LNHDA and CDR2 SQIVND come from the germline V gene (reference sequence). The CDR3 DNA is TGTGCCAGTAGTATTACTGCTAGCGGGAGAATCGAGCAGTACTTC. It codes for CASSITASGRIEQYF.

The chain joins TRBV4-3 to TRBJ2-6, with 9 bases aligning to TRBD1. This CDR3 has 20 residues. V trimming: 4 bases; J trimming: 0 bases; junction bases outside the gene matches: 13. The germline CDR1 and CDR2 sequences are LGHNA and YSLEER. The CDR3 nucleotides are TGCGCCAGCAGCCGTCACGGGGTGGGGACAGGGAGCTCTGGGGCCAACGTCCTGACTTTC. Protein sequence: CASSRHGVGTGSSGANVLTF.

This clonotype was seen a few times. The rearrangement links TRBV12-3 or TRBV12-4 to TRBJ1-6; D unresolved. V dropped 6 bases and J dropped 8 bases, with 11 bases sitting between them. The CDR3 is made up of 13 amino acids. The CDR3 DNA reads TGTGCCAGCAGATGGGATGGGGATTCACCCCTCCACTTT. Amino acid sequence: CASRWDGDSPLHF.

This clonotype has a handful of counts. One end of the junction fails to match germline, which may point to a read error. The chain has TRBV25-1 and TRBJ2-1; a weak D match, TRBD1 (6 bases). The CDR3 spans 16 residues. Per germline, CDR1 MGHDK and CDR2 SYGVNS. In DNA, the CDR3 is TGTGCCAGCAGTGAATTGAGGGGGTACCCCCGCAATAAGCAGTTCTTC. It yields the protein CASSELRGYPRNKQFF.

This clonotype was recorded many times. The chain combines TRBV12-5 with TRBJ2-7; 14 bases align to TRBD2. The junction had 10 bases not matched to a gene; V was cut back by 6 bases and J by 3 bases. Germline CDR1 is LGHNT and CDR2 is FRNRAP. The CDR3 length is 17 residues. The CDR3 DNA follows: TGTGCTAGTGGCCATATGGGACTAGCGGGAGTGAACTACGAGCAGTACGTC. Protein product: CASGHMGLAGVNYEQYV.

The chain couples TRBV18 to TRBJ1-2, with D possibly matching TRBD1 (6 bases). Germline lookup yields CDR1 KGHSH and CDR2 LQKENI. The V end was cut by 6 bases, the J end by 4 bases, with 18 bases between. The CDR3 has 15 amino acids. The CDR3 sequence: CASSPPNRDLYGYTF. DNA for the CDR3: TGTGCCAGCTCCCCTCCAAACAGGGATCTCTATGGCTACACCTTC.

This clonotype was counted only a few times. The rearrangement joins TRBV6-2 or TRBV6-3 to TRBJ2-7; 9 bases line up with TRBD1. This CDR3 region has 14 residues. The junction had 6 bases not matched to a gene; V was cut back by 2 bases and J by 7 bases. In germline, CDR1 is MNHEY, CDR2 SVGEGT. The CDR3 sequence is CASSYRTGAQEQYF. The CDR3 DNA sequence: TGTGCCAGCAGTTACCGGACAGGGGCGCAGGAGCAGTACTTC.

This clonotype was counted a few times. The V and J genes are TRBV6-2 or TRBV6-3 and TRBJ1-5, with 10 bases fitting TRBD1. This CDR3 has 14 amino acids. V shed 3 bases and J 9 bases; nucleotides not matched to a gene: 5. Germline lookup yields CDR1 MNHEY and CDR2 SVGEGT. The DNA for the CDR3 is TGTGCCAGCAGTTATCCGGGACAGGGGCGGCCCCAGCATTTT. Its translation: CASSYPGQGRPQHF.

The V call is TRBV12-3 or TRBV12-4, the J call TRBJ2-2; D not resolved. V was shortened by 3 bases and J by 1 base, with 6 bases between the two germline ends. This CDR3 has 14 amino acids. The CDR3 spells CASSLARNTGELFF. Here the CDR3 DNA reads TGTGCCAGCAGTTTGGCCAGGAACACCGGGGAGCTGTTTTTT.

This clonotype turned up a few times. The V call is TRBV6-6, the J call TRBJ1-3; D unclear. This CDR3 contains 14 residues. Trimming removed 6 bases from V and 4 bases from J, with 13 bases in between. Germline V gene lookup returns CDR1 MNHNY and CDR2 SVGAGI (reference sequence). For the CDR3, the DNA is TGTGCCAGCAGCAAACGGGTAGCCGGAAACACCATATATTTT. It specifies CASSKRVAGNTIYF.

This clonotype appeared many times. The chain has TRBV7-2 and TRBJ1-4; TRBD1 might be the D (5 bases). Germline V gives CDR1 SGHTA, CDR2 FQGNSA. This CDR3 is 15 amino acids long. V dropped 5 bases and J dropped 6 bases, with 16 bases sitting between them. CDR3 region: CASSKWSQGDEKLFF. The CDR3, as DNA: TGTGCCAGCAGCAAATGGTCGCAGGGAGATGAAAAACTGTTTTTT.

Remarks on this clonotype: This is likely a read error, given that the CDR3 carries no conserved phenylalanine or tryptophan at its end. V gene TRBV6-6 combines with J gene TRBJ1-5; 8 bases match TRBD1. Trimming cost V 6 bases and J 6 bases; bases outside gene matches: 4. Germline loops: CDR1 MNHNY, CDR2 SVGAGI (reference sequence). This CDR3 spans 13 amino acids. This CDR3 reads CASRTGESQPQHC. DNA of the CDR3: TGTGCCAGCAGGACAGGGGAGAGTCAGCCCCAGCATTGT.

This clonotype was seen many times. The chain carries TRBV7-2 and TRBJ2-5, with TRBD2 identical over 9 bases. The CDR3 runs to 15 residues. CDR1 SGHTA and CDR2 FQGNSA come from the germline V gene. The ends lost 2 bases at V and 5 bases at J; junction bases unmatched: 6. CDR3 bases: TGTGCCAGCAGCTTACGTGGCGGGAGGGGCGAGACCCAGTACTTC. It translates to CASSLRGGRGETQYF. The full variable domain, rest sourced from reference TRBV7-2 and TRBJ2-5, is GAGVSQSPSNKVTEKGKDVELRCDPISGHTALYWYRQSLGQGLEFLIYFQGNSAPDKSGLPSDRFSAERTGGSVSTLTIQRTQQEDSAVYLCASSLRGGRGETQYFGPGTRLLVL.

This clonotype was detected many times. The CDR3 nucleotides are TGTGCCAGCAGCTTAGGACTTTTACAGCCTGAAGCTTTCTTT. Its protein product is CASSLGLLQPEAFF. This rearrangement joins TRBV7-2 to TRBJ1-1; D ambiguous. CDR3 length: 14 residues. Germline V gene lookup returns CDR1 SGHTA and CDR2 FQGNSA. Trimming left V 1 base short and J 6 bases short, with 12 bases between. Together with reference TRBV7-2 and TRBJ1-1, the CDR3 gives the full variable domain: GAGVSQSPSNKVTEKGKDVELRCDPISGHTALYWYRQSLGQGLEFLIYFQGNSAPDKSGLPSDRFSAERTGGSVSTLTIQRTQQEDSAVYLCASSLGLLQPEAFFGQGTRLTVV.

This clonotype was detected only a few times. CDR3 in amino acids: CASSFQADLFQETQYF. As DNA, the CDR3 is TGTGCCAGCAGCTTCCAAGCGGACCTCTTCCAAGAGACCCAGTACTTC. The chain recombines TRBV7-9 with TRBJ2-5; D is perhaps TRBD2 (5 bases). This CDR3 has 16 amino acids. Germline assignment: CDR1 SEHNR and CDR2 FQNEAQ (reference sequence). V lost 3 bases, J lost 1 base, and 15 bases lay in between. The entire variable domain, with the rest obtained from reference TRBV7-9 and TRBJ2-5, is as follows: DTGVSQNPRHKITKRGQNVTFRCDPISEHNRLYWYRQTLGQGPEFLTYFQNEAQLEKSRLLSDRFSAERPKGSFSTLEIQRTEQGDSAMYLCASSFQADLFQETQYFGPGTRLLVL.

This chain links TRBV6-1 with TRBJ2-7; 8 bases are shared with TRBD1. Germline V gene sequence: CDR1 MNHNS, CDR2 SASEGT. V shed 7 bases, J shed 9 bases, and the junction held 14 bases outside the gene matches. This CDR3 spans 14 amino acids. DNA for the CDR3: TGTGCCAGCAAACCAGCCCCTCAGGGGGCAAGGCAGTACGTC. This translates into CASKPAPQGARQYV.

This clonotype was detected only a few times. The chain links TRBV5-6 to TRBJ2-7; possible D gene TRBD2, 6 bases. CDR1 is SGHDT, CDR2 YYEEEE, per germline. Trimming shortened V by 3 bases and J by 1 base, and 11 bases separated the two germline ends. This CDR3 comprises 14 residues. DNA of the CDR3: TGTGCCAGCAGCTACCTTGGGGGGTCCTACGAGCAGTACTTC. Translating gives CASSYLGGSYEQYF.

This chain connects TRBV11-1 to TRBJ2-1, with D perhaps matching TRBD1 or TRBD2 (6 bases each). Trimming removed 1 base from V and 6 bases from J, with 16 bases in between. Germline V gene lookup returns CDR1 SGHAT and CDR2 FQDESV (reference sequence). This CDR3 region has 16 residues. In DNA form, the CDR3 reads TGTGCCAGCAGCTTAGTAGCGACCGGGGGCGGCAATGAGCAGTTCTTC. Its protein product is CASSLVATGGGNEQFF.

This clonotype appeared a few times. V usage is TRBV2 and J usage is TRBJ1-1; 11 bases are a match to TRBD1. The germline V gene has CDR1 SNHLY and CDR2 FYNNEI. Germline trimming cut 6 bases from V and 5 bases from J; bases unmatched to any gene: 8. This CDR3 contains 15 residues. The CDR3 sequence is CASRPGTGGWTEAFF. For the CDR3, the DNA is TGTGCCAGCAGACCCGGGACAGGGGGTTGGACTGAAGCTTTCTTT.

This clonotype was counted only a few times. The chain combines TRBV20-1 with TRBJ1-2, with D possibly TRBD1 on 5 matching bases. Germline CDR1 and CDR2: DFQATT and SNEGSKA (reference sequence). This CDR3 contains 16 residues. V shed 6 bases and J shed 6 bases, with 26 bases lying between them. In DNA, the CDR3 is TGCAGTGCAATTGCGCCCGGGGGAAGCCCCGGGGATGGCTACACCTTC. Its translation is CSAIAPGGSPGDGYTF.